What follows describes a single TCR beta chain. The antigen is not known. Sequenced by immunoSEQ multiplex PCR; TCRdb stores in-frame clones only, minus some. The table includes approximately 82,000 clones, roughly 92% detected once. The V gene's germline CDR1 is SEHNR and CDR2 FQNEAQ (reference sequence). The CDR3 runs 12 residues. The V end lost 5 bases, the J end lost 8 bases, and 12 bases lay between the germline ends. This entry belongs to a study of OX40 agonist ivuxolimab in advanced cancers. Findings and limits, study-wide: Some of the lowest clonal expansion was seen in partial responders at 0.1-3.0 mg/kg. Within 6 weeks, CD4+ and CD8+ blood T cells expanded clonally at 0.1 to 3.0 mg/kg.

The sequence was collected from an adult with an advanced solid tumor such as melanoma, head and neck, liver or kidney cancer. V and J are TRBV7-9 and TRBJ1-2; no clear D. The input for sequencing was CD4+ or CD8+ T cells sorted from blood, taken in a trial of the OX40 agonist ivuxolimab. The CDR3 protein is CASSPVPAGYTF. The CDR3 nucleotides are TGTGCCAGCAGCCCAGTGCCGGCCGGCTACACCTTC.